This T cell receptor beta chain was sequenced in a study of blood T cell repertoires in COVID-19. Only in-frame clones appear in the TCRdb table, and some are missing; sequencing was by immunoSEQ multiplex PCR. Altogether more than 90,000 clones are present, less than 80% being singletons, with the ten largest covering roughly 2.5%. The CDR3 consists of 15 residues. From germline, CDR1 is LNHDA and CDR2 SQIVND (reference sequence). The J segment lost 7 bases and the V segment lost 3 bases, leaving 8 bases of the junction unmatched. The receptor comes from a middle-aged man with acute or convalescent COVID-19. The sequenced material came from peripheral blood. The chain links TRBV19 to TRBJ2-1; 8 bases match TRBD1. This CDR3 is CASSIRTGFRNEQFF. The CDR3 coding sequence is TGTGCCAGTAGTATCAGGACAGGGTTCCGAAATGAGCAGTTCTTC.